This TCR beta chain was obtained from a study of shared clonotypes between healthy human individuals. Repertoires were generated with immunoSEQ multiplex PCR, while TCRdb's copy carries only in-frame clones and drops some. The sample lists over a million clones, around 98.5% occurring once. CDR3 length: 16 residues. The V segment lost 0 bases and the J segment 4 bases; nucleotides outside the gene matches: 6. Germline V CDR1 and CDR2: SGHRS, YFSETQ. The chain recombines TRBV5-1 with TRBJ1-4; TRBD1 matches 7 bases. This receptor was identified in a man in his thirties or forties in good health. Sequencing was performed on naive CD4+ T cells sorted from blood. Subset indicated: CD45RA+ positively selected. The CDR3 region has the DNA TGCGCCAGCAGCTTGGAGGGGGCGCCCGGTAATGAAAAACTGTTTTTT. This translates into CASSLEGAPGNEKLFF.